What follows is one T cell receptor beta chain and its context. What it recognizes is unknown. Clones were read by immunoSEQ multiplex PCR, and TCRdb kept only the in-frame ones, dropping some. The repertoire consists of 60,000 or so clones, with about 82% occurring once and the leading ten covering about 2.7%. The data originate from a study of OX40 agonist ivuxolimab in advanced cancers. Across the study: Three partial responders included one hepatocellular carcinoma patient and two cutaneous melanoma patients.

Whole-study findings and limits: Among the lowest levels of clonal expansion were found in partial responders at 0.1-3.0 mg/kg.

The sequence derives from an adult with an advanced solid tumor such as melanoma, head and neck, liver or kidney cancer. The source material was CD4+ or CD8+ T cells sorted from blood, sampled in a trial of the OX40 agonist ivuxolimab.

As DNA, the CDR3 is TGTGCCAGTAGTTTCAGGACAGGGGACCGCACAGATACGCAGTATTTT. Translated, it gives CASSFRTGDRTDTQYF. The chain links TRBV19 to TRBJ2-3; TRBD1 aligns across 9 bases. Trimming at V came to 5 bases and at J to 1 base, leaving 7 bases not matched to a gene. The CDR3 has 16 residues. Germline values: CDR1 LNHDA, CDR2 SQIVND (reference sequence).